This section outlines one TCR beta chain sequence together with its context. It lacks a known antigen. No base quality values were provided; no much bigger clone lies one nucleotide off. Taken from cysteine to phenylalanine, the CDR3 has 15 residues. CDR3 DNA only is kept here, 45 bases in frame from base 1. V gives up 2 bases and J gives up 7 bases, and the segment between their germline ends measures 15 bases. CDR1 MNHNY and CDR2 SVGAGI are derived from the germline V gene (reference sequence). TCRbeta CDR3 regions were profiled by bias-controlled multiplex PCR amplification of genomic DNA with the immunoSEQ Assay. The authors' analysis ran thus. The absolute abundance of each unique TCRbeta CDR3 region was quantified after sequences were collapsed and filtered. Two models were used to test differential abundance: a binomial model (Fisher-equivalent) and a beta-binomial model that adds time-dependent variance fitted from healthy donors. Any clone with fewer than 5 combined templates was excluded, and a clone was called differentially abundant if its Benjamini-Hochberg FDR was below 0.01. The form v = (b*log(k)+a)^2 was used to model beta-binomial variance as a function of total template count across the two samples. TCRdb took over this immuneACCESS table, retaining in-frame rearrangements with V and J assigned. Such tables are incomplete; in checked studies, under half of the missing clones stem from an unresolved V gene, and the remainder is unexplained. The V and J calls and clone size come from that table; D and trimming were worked out from the DNA. The sample data list 97,000 or so clones, and about 91% of these were observed just once. The ten largest clonotypes hold less than 15% of the sample.

The source of the sample is a study of identifying expanded T cells in peripheral blood (dated by TCRdb to the late 2010s). Context from the whole study: Four technical replicates, made by sequencing separate aliquots from the same pool of genomic DNA, were compared pairwise.

No immune events such as infections were documented for the healthy donors during the collection period. Healthy-donor blood repertoires served as a training cohort to calibrate time-dependent variance in a beta-binomial model of T-cell clone differential abundance. The training cohort included about ten healthy donors, of whom 3 were female and 7 were male. Donor ages ranged from 29 to 64 years, with an average of approximately 43 years. Whole blood was collected from each healthy donor at three time points spaced approximately 2 weeks apart and obtained from a commercial supplier. For immunosequencing, genomic DNA was extracted from unsorted whole blood. Here is what the overall study found, with its caveats: Between technical replicates the binomial model flagged roughly 1.2 differentially abundant clones, whereas over around 2 weeks the binomial model flagged about 15 and over approximately 4 weeks 19 to 20. The authors expected biological variance in healthy repertoires might increase further over much longer intervals such as months to years. The beta-binomial model significantly reduced the number of clones called differentially abundant and the false-positive rate across all healthy-donor time intervals. Variance in clone template counts between roughly 2-week samples significantly increased with total template count across all healthy donors.

Input material: blood. The source is a person aged 18 to 70 in good health. The rearrangement joined TRBV6-6 to TRBJ1-5, with no confidently assigned D gene. For the CDR3, the sequence is CASSYDPRERQPQHF. The DNA reads as follows: TGTGCCAGCAGTTACGATCCTAGGGAACGGCAGCCCCAGCATTTT.